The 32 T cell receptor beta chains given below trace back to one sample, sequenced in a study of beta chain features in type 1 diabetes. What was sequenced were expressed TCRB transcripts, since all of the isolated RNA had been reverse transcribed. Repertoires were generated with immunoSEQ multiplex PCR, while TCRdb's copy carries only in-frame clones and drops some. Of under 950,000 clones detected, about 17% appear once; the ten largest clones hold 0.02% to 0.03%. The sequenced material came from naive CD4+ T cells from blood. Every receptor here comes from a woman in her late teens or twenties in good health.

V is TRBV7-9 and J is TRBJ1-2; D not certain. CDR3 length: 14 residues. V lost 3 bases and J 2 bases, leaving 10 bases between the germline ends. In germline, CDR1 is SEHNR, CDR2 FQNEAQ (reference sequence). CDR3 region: CASSFAPRNYGYTF. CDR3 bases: TGTGCCAGCAGCTTCGCTCCGAGAAACTATGGCTACACCTTC.

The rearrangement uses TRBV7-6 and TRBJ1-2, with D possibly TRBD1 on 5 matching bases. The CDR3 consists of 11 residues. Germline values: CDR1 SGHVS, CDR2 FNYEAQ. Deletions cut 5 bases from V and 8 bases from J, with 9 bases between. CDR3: CASSPGTGYTF. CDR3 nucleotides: TGTGCCAGCAGCCCCGGGACCGGCTACACCTTC.

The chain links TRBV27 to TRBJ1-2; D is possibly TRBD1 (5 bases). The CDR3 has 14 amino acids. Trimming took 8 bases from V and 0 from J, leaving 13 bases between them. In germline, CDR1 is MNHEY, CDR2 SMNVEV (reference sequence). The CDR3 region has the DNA TGTGCCAGCTCCACGTCGACAGCTAACTATGGCTACACCTTC. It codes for CASSTSTANYGYTF.

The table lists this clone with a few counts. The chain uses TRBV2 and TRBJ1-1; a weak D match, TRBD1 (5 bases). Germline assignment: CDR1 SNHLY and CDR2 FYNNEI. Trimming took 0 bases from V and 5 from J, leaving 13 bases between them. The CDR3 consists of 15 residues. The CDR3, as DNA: TGTGCCAGCAGTGAAGCCGCCCACAGGCCAACTGAAGCTTTCTTT. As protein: CASSEAAHRPTEAFF.

CDR3 sequence: CASSLPGDYRNNEQFF. Written as DNA, the CDR3 is TGTGCCAGCAGCCTCCCGGGGGACTACCGTAACAATGAGCAGTTCTTC. The chain recombines TRBV28 with TRBJ2-1; 7 nucleotides align to TRBD2. CDR3 length: 16 amino acids. CDR1 is MDHEN, CDR2 SYDVKM, per germline. V gave up 6 bases and J gave up 5 bases; unmatched junction bases: 13. Full variable domain (remainder filled in from reference TRBV28 and TRBJ2-1): DVKVTQSSRYLVKRTGEKVFLECVQDMDHENMFWYRQDPGLGLRLIYFSYDVKMKEKGDIPEGYSVSREKKERFSLILESASTNQTSMYLCASSLPGDYRNNEQFFGPGTRLTVL.

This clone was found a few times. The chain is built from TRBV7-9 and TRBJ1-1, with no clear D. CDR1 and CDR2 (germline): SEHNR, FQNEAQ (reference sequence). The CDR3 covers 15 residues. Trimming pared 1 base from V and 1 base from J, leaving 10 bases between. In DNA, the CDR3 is TGTGCCAGCAGCTTAGGGTCCCGAGGGAACACTGAAGCTTTCTTT. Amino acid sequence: CASSLGSRGNTEAFF. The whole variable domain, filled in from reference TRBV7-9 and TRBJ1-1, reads DTGVSQNPRHKITKRGQNVTFRCDPISEHNRLYWYRQTLGQGPEFLTYFQNEAQLEKSRLLSDRFSAERPKGSFSTLEIQRTEQGDSAMYLCASSLGSRGNTEAFFGQGTRLTVV.

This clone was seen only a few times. CDR3 region: CASSVSTGGAYEQYF. CDR3 nucleotides: TGTGCCAGCAGCGTATCCACAGGGGGGGCCTACGAGCAGTACTTC. V and J are TRBV9 and TRBJ2-7; the D gene is possibly TRBD1 (8 bases). The germline V gene has CDR1 SGDLS and CDR2 YYNGEE. The V gene lost 1 base and the J gene lost 2 bases, with 13 bases spanning the gap. This CDR3 region has 15 residues.

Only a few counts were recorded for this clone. The CDR3 DNA reads as TGTGCCAGCAGTGGGGGATTTGGCTACACCTTC. Translated: CASSGGFGYTF. V usage is TRBV27 and J usage is TRBJ1-2; perhaps TRBD1 as D (5 bases). V lost 5 bases to trimming and J lost 7 bases, with 8 bases between them. Germline lookup yields CDR1 MNHEY and CDR2 SMNVEV (reference sequence). The CDR3 totals 11 residues.

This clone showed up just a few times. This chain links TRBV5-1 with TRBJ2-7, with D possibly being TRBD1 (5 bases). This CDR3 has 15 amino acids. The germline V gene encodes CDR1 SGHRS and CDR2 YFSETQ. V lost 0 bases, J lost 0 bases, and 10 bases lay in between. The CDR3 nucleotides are TGCGCCAGCAGCTTGGCCGACAGCACCTCCTACGAGCAGTACTTC. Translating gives CASSLADSTSYEQYF.

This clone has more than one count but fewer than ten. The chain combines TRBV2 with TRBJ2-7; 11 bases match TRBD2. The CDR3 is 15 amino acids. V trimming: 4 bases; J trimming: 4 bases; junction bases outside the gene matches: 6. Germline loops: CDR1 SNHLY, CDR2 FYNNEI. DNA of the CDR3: TGTGCCAGCAGTGGAGAAAGGACTAGCGGGTACGAGCAGTACTTC. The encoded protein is CASSGERTSGYEQYF.

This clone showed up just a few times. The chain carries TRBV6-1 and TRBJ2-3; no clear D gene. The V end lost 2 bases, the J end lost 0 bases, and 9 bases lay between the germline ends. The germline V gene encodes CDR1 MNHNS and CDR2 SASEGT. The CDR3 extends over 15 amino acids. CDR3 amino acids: CASSENRRSTDTQYF. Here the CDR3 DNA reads TGTGCCAGCAGTGAAAACCGGCGGAGCACAGATACGCAGTATTTT.

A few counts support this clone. CDR3 bases: TGTGCCAGTTCTGTGGGGGTCCAAGAGACCCAGTACTTC. This gives the protein CASSVGVQETQYF. This sequence joins TRBV19 and TRBJ2-5, with D possibly called TRBD1 or TRBD2 (5 bases each). V shed 8 bases and J shed 1 base, with 11 bases lying between them. This CDR3 has 13 residues. CDR1 and CDR2 from the germline V gene are LNHDA and SQIVND (reference sequence). The full variable domain, its missing parts supplied by reference TRBV19 and TRBJ2-5, is DGGITQSPKYLFRKEGQNVTLSCEQNLNHDAMYWYRQDPGQGLRLIYYSQIVNDFQKGDIAEGYSVSREKKESFPLTVTSAQKNPTAFYLCASSVGVQETQYFGPGTRLLVL.

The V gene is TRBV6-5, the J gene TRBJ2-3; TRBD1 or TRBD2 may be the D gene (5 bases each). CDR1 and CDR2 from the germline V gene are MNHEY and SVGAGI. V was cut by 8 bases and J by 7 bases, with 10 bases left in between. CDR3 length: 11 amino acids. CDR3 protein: CASRGAYTQYF. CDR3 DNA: TGTGCCAGCCGAGGGGCGTATACGCAGTATTTT.

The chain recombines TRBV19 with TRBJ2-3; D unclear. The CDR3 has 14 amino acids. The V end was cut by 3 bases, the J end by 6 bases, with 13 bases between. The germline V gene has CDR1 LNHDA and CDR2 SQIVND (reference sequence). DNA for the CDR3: TGTGCCAGTAGTATCGGCCTCCGCCGGGATACGCAGTATTTT. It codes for CASSIGLRRDTQYF. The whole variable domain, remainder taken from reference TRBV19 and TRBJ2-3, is DGGITQSPKYLFRKEGQNVTLSCEQNLNHDAMYWYRQDPGQGLRLIYYSQIVNDFQKGDIAEGYSVSREKKESFPLTVTSAQKNPTAFYLCASSIGLRRDTQYFGPGTRLTVL.

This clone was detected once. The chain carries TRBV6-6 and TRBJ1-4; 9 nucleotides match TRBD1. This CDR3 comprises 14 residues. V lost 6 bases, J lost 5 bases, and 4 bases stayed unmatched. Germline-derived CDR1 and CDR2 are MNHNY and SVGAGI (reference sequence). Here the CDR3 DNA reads TGTGCCAGCAGGAGGGGGACAGGGAATGAAAAACTGTTTTTT. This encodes CASRRGTGNEKLFF.

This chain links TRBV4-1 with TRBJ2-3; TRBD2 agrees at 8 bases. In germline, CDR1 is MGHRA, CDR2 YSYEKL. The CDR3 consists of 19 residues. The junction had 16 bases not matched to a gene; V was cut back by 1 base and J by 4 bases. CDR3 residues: CASSQARPRLAKGADTQYF. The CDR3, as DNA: TGCGCCAGCAGCCAAGCTCGTCCCAGACTAGCGAAGGGTGCAGATACGCAGTATTTT.

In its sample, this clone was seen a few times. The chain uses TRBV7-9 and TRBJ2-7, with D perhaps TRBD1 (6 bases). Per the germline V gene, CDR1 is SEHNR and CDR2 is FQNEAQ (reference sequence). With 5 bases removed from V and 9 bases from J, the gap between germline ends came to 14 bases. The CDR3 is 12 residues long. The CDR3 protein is CASSAGQTRQYF. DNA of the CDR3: TGTGCCAGCAGCGCCGGACAGACCAGGCAGTACTTC.

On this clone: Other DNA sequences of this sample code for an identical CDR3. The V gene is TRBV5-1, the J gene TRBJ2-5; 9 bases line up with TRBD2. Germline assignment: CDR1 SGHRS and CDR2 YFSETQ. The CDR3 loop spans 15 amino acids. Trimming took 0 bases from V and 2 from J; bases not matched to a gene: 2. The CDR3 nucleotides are TGCGCCAGCAGCTTGGGCACTAGCGGGCAAGAGACCCAGTACTTC. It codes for CASSLGTSGQETQYF.

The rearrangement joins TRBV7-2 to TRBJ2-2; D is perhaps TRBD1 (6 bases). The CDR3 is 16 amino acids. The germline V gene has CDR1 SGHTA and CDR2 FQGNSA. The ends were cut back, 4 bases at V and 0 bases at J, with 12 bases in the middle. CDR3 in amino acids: CASSSTGYSNTGELFF. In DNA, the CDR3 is TGTGCCAGCAGCTCTACAGGGTATTCGAACACCGGGGAGCTGTTTTTT.

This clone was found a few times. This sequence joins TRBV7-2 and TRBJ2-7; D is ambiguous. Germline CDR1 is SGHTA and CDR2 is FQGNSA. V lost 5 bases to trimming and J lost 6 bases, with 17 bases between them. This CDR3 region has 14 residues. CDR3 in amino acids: CASSVDGVRLEQYF. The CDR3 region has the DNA TGTGCCAGCAGCGTCGACGGTGTGCGGCTCGAGCAGTACTTC. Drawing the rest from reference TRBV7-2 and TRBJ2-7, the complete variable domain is GAGVSQSPSNKVTEKGKDVELRCDPISGHTALYWYRQSLGQGLEFLIYFQGNSAPDKSGLPSDRFSAERTGGSVSTLTIQRTQQEDSAVYLCASSVDGVRLEQYFGPGTRLTVT.

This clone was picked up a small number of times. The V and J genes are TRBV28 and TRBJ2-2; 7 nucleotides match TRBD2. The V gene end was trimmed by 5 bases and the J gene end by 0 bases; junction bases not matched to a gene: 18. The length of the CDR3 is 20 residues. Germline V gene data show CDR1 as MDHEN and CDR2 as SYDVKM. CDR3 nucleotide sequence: TGTGCCAGCAGTCCCGGCGGATTTGGCGGGAGTGGTCCGAACACCGGGGAGCTGTTTTTT. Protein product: CASSPGGFGGSGPNTGELFF. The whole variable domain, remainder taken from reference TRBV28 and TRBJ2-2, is DVKVTQSSRYLVKRTGEKVFLECVQDMDHENMFWYRQDPGLGLRLIYFSYDVKMKEKGDIPEGYSVSREKKERFSLILESASTNQTSMYLCASSPGGFGGSGPNTGELFFGEGSRLTVL.

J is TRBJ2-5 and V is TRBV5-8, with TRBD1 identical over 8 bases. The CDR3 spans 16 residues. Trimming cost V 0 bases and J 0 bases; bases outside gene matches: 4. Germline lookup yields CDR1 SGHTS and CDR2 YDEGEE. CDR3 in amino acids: CASSLGTGKYQETQYF. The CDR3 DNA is TGTGCCAGCAGCTTGGGGACAGGGAAGTACCAAGAGACCCAGTACTTC.

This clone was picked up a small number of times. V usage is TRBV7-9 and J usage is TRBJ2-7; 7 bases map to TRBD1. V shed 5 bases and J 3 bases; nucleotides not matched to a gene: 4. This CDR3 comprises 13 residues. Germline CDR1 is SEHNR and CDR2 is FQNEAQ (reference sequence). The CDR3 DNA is TGTGCCAGCAGCCGACAGGGTCTCTACGAGCAGTACTTC. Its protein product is CASSRQGLYEQYF.

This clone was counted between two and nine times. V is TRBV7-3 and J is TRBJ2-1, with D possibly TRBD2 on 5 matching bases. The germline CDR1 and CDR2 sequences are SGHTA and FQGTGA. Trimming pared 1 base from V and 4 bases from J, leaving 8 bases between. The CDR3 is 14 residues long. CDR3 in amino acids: CASSLKTGYNEQFF. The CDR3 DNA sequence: TGTGCCAGCAGCTTAAAAACGGGATACAATGAGCAGTTCTTC.

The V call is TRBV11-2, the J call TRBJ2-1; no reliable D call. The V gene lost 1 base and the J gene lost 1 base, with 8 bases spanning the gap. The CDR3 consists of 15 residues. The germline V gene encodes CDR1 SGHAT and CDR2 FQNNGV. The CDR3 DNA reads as TGTGCCAGCAGCTTAGGGCAGCCATCCTACAATGAGCAGTTCTTC. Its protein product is CASSLGQPSYNEQFF.

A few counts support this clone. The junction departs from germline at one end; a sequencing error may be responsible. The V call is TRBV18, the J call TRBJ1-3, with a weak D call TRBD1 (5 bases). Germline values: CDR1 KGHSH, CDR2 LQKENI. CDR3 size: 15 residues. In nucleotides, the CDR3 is TGTGCCAGCTCATCGGGACTGAGCTCTGGAAGCACCATATATTTT. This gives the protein CASSSGLSSGSTIYF.

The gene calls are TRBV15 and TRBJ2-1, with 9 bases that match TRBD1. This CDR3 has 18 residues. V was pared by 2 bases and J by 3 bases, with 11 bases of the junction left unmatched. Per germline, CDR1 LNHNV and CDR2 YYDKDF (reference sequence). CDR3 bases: TGTGCCACCAGCAGAAGCCGGGACAGGGATCGGGGCTACAATGAGCAGTTCTTC. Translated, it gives CATSRSRDRDRGYNEQFF.

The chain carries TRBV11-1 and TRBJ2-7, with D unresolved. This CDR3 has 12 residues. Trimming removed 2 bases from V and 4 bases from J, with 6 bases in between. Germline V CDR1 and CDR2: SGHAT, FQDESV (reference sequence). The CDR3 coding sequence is TGTGCCAGCAGCTTATCCGTATACGAGCAGTACTTC. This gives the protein CASSLSVYEQYF.

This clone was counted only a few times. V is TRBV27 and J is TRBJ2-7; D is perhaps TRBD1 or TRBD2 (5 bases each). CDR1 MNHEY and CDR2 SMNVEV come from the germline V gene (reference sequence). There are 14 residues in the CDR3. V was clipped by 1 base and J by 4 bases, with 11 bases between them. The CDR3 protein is CASSLYGTLYEQYF. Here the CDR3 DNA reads TGTGCCAGCAGTTTATACGGGACCTTATACGAGCAGTACTTC.

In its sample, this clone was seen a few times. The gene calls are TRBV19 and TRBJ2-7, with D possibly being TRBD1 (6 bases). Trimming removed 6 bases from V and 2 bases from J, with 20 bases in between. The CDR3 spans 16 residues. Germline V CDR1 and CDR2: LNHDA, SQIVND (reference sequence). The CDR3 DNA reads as TGTGCCAGTAGCAGATTGCCCGGGACAATGACCTACGAGCAGTACTTC. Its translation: CASSRLPGTMTYEQYF.

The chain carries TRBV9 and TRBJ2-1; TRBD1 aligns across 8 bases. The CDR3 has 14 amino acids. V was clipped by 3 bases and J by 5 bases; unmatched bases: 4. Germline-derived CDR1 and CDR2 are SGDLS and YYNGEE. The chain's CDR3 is CASSAGQVDNEQFF. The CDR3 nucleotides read TGTGCCAGCAGCGCGGGACAGGTCGACAATGAGCAGTTCTTC.

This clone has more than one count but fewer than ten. The DNA of the CDR3 is TGTGCCAGCAGTGAATCTGGATATGGCTACACCTTC. Protein sequence: CASSESGYGYTF. The V and J genes are TRBV25-1 and TRBJ1-2; D is unclear. This CDR3 has 12 residues. The V gene's germline CDR1 is MGHDK and CDR2 SYGVNS. The V gene lost 1 base and the J gene lost 5 bases, with 5 bases spanning the gap.